The 3 T cell receptor beta chains below were found in one sample sequenced in a study of cytomegalovirus exposure and HLA in healthy donors. PCR primers comprised 60 Vbeta and 13 Jbeta primers. Sequencing was performed with immunoSEQ multiplex PCR; in TCRdb, only in-frame clones are kept and a portion is missing. The table shows some 140,000 clones, with about three quarters occurring only once. The specimen sequenced was PBMCs. The receptors originated from a man in his fifties or sixties in good health and CMV-seropositive.

The rearrangement uses TRBV20-1 and TRBJ2-7; D is undetermined. In germline, CDR1 is DFQATT, CDR2 SNEGSKA (reference sequence). The CDR3 totals 11 residues. The ends were cut back, 8 bases at V and 0 bases at J, with 8 bases in the middle. The CDR3, as DNA: TGCAGTATTGGTAGCTCCTACGAGCAGTACTTC. The encoded protein is CSIGSSYEQYF.

This clone turned up a few times. This chain joins TRBV2 and TRBJ1-1; the D is unclear. CDR1 SNHLY and CDR2 FYNNEI come from the germline V gene. The V end was cut by 10 bases, the J end by 0 bases, with 12 bases between. The CDR3 contains 13 residues. CDR3 coding DNA: TGTGCCACCGCGGGAAATGTGAACACTGAAGCTTTCTTT. Its protein product is CATAGNVNTEAFF.

This sequence joins TRBV5-1 and TRBJ2-7, with D maybe TRBD1 (5 bases). Germline CDR1 reads SGHRS; CDR2 reads YFSETQ. The CDR3 has 13 residues. Trimming removed 2 bases from V and 3 bases from J, with 9 bases in between. CDR3 sequence (DNA): TGCGCCAGCAGCTTTTCAGGGCACTACGAGCAGTACTTC. Its protein product is CASSFSGHYEQYF.